The present T cell receptor beta chain was sequenced within a study of memory CD4+ T cells and cytomegalovirus serostatus. Across the study: Of the healthy Belgian adults, 9 were CMV seropositive and 20 to 30 seronegative.

Sequencing used immunoSEQ multiplex PCR; TCRdb keeps in-frame clones, though not all of them. The repertoire includes about 58,000 clones, less than 85% of them detected once, and under 0.5% sits in the top ten. Single viable CD3+CD4+CD8-CD45RO+ cells were sorted as the memory CD4+ T cells. V was cut by 3 bases and J by 1 base, with 12 bases left in between. Germline V gives CDR1 ENHRY, CDR2 SYGVKD. The CDR3 totals 15 residues. Sequencing input: memory CD4+ T cells from blood. The V and J genes are TRBV10-3 and TRBJ1-1; D not resolved. This receptor was identified in an adult in good health and CMV-seronegative. Some clones in this sample may be carry-over from other donors' samples. In DNA, the CDR3 is TGTGCCATCAGTGACCCTCAGTGGAGGAACACTGAAGCTTTCTTT. Protein product: CAISDPQWRNTEAFF.